This T cell receptor beta chain stems from a study of blood T cell repertoires in COVID-19. Study as a whole: Sources were T cells, B-cell-depleted T cells, or PBMCs; the material itself was cDNA or gDNA.

Those who participated ranged in age from roughly 18 to 90 years and resided in about two dozen US areas. Categorization into cohorts depended on clinical history that participants reported. Symptom resolution, clearance, or two negative PCRs marked donors in Cohort 3 as recovered. The V gene's germline CDR1 is SGHRS and CDR2 YFSETQ. The CDR3 consists of 14 residues. With 3 bases clipped from V and 5 bases from J, the junction kept 4 bases outside the gene matches. Method: immunoSEQ multiplex PCR; TCRdb's copy keeps in-frame clones and lacks some. The repertoire has hundreds of thousands of clones, around 87% of them found once; the top ten carry roughly 0.99%.

The sequenced sample was PBMCs or T cells enriched from blood (not recorded which). This chain uses TRBV5-1 with TRBJ2-7, with TRBD2 matching over 11 bases. The TCR comes from a man younger than 30 who had recovered from COVID-19. In DNA form, the CDR3 reads TGCGCCAGCAGCTCACTAGCGGGAGTAAACGAGCAGTACTTC. Its protein product is CASSSLAGVNEQYF.